Listed here are 29 T cell receptor beta chains from one sample, sequenced in a study of T cell clonality in common variable immunodeficiency. Data came from immunoSEQ multiplex PCR; TCRdb stores just in-frame clones and leaves some out. The specimen gives about 60,000 clones without singletons; the ten biggest hold more than 1.5%. The source material was peripheral blood mononuclear cells. These receptors were collected from a person between 18 and 75 years old in good health.

To note about this clone: The read gets to within 3 residues of the CDR3 end, and the germline J gene fills in the rest. The V call is TRBV5-1, the J call TRBJ2-1, with TRBD2 matching 14 bases. The V segment lost 4 bases and the J segment 8 bases; nucleotides outside the gene matches: 5. CDR3 length equals 15 residues. Germline CDR1 and CDR2: SGHRS and YFSETQ. CDR3 DNA, as far as it was read: TGCGCCAGCAGCACAGGGACTAGCGGGAGCGATGAG. Amino acid sequence: CASSTGTSGSDE. The complete CDR3 reads CASSTGTSGSDEQFF. The full variable domain, rest sourced from reference TRBV5-1 and TRBJ2-1, is KAGVTQTPRYLIKTRGQQVTLSCSPISGHRSVSWYQQTPGQGLQFLFEYFSETQRNKGNFPGRFSGRQFSNSRSEMNVSTLELGDSALYLCASSTGTSGSDEQFFGPGTRLTVL.

The table lists this clone with many counts. The read terminates 3 residues before the CDR3 end, so the remaining end is supplied by the germline J gene. The J gene is TRBJ1-2, the V gene TRBV19; D gene ambiguous. CDR3 length equals 14 residues. Trimming cost V 3 bases and J 0 bases, with 8 bases left between them. Germline assignment: CDR1 LNHDA and CDR2 SQIVND (reference sequence). The covered CDR3 bases are TGTGCCAGTAGTATCCAGATATCTAACTATGGC. As protein: CASSIQISNYG. The full CDR3 reads CASSIQISNYGYTF.

This clone appeared many times. Read coverage stops 3 residues before the CDR3 terminus; the germline J gene supplies the remainder. V gene TRBV19 combines with J gene TRBJ2-5; 7 bases are a match to TRBD2. In germline, CDR1 is LNHDA, CDR2 SQIVND (reference sequence). Trimming cost V 2 bases and J 3 bases; bases outside gene matches: 9. This CDR3 region has 16 residues. The covered CDR3 bases are TGTGCCAGTAGTATAAGGGCGGGAGACGGGAAAGAGACC. It translates to CASSIRAGDGKET. From start to end, the CDR3 is CASSIRAGDGKETQYF.

In regard to this clone: The read finishes 3 residues shy of the CDR3 end, and the germline J gene is used to complete it. The gene calls are TRBV11-2 and TRBJ1-2; weak D call: TRBD1 (6 bases). Trimming stripped 0 bases from V and 6 bases from J, with 11 bases between. Germline-derived CDR1 and CDR2 are SGHAT and FQNNGV. The CDR3 has 14 residues. The CDR3 bases that were read are TGTGCCAGCAGCTTAGAAGGGCAGGGGCATGGC. This codes for CASSLEGQGHG. Given in full, the CDR3 is CASSLEGQGHGYTF.

The table lists this clone with many counts. The read terminates 3 residues ahead of where the CDR3 ends, so the germline J gene completes it. This chain connects TRBV19 to TRBJ1-1; 8 bases map to TRBD1. CDR1 is LNHDA, CDR2 SQIVND, per germline (reference sequence). The CDR3 runs 16 residues. V was pared by 5 bases and J by 6 bases, with 14 bases of the junction left unmatched. This CDR3 is CASSRWGGTGGAEAFF. The DNA read from the CDR3 is TGTGCCAGTAGTCGATGGGGGGGGACAGGCGGCGCTGAA.

This clone was seen more than once but under ten times. The CDR3 end lies 3 residues beyond the end of the read and is filled in from the germline J gene. The genes are TRBV6-2 or TRBV6-3 and TRBJ2-1, with 7 bases that match TRBD2. Germline V lookup: CDR1 MNHEY, CDR2 SVGEGT. The length of the CDR3 is 16 residues. Trimming cost V 6 bases and J 3 bases; bases outside gene matches: 11. The covered CDR3 bases are TGTGCCAGCAGCCATCACCCCCCGGGGGGCTACAATGAG. Protein sequence: CASSHHPPGGYNE. The CDR3 reads in full as CASSHHPPGGYNEQFF.

This clone was seen many times. From the germline J gene comes the end of the CDR3, since the read stops 3 residues before it. This sequence joins TRBV7-3 and TRBJ2-5; TRBD1 agrees at 10 bases. The CDR3 totals 14 residues. Germline V lookup: CDR1 SGHTA, CDR2 FQGTGA. J lost 2 bases, V lost 7 bases, and 4 bases had no gene match. CDR3 loop: CASTWGQGQETQYF. CDR3 bases read: TGTGCCAGCACATGGGGACAGGGGCAAGAGACC.

The CDR3 is CASSPGLAGGYEQYF. The covered CDR3 bases are TGTGCCAGCTCCCCAGGACTAGCGGGAGGGTACGAG. The chain joins TRBV18 to TRBJ2-7, with 15 bases fitting TRBD2. Coverage ceases 3 residues before the CDR3 finishes, and the germline J gene fills in the end. Germline assignment: CDR1 KGHSH and CDR2 LQKENI. The CDR3 is made up of 15 amino acids. V was clipped by 6 bases and J by 4 bases; unmatched bases: 4.

Note on this clone: The read terminates 3 residues before the CDR3 end, so the remaining end is supplied by the germline J gene. The chain recombines TRBV5-1 with TRBJ2-7; 9 bases map to TRBD2. This CDR3 comprises 16 residues. V dropped 0 bases and J dropped 0; count of bases not matched to a gene: 4. Germline CDR1 is SGHRS and CDR2 is YFSETQ. Here the CDR3 reads CASSLASSGSSYEQYF. The DNA read from the CDR3 is TGCGCCAGCAGCTTGGCCAGTAGCGGGAGCTCCTACGAG. Full variable domain (remainder filled in from reference TRBV5-1 and TRBJ2-7): KAGVTQTPRYLIKTRGQQVTLSCSPISGHRSVSWYQQTPGQGLQFLFEYFSETQRNKGNFPGRFSGRQFSNSRSEMNVSTLELGDSALYLCASSLASSGSSYEQYFGPGTRLTVT.

This clone was picked up many times. The sequenced part of the CDR3 DNA is TGCGCCAGCAGCTCCGGGACAGGGGGTTACGAG. Its protein is CASSSGTGGYE. The whole CDR3 region reads CASSSGTGGYEQYF. This sequence joins TRBV5-1 and TRBJ2-7, with 11 bases matching TRBD1. The DNA ends 3 residues before the CDR3 does, and the rest of the CDR3 is filled in from the germline J gene. J was trimmed by 4 bases and V by 3 bases; bases with no gene match: 3. This CDR3 contains 14 residues. Germline V lookup: CDR1 SGHRS, CDR2 YFSETQ.

In its sample, this clone was seen many times. The read terminates 3 residues before the CDR3 end, so the remaining end is supplied by the germline J gene. The chain carries TRBV5-1 and TRBJ1-2; no definite D call. Trimming left V 2 bases short and J 0 bases short, with 8 bases between. Germline CDR1 is SGHRS and CDR2 is YFSETQ. This CDR3 is built from 14 residues. The covered CDR3 bases are TGCGCCAGCAGCTTACGGGGAGCTAACTATGGC. Residues: CASSLRGANYG. The entire CDR3 protein reads CASSLRGANYGYTF.

This clone occurred many times. The read comes to an end 3 residues before the CDR3 does, leaving the germline J gene to fill in the end. The chain is built from TRBV4-1 and TRBJ2-7, with a weak D call TRBD1 (6 bases). The CDR3 covers 14 residues. Between the trimmed V and J ends, which lost 4 bases and 2 bases, there was a span of 12 bases. Germline-derived CDR1 and CDR2 are MGHRA and YSYEKL. The part of the CDR3 DNA that was read is TGCGCCAGCAGCCGGGACAAGGGACCCTACGAG. Translating gives CASSRDKGPYE. The complete CDR3 protein is CASSRDKGPYEQYF.

This clone has a handful of counts. CDR3 region: CASSLLYSRGLTPRDYGYTF. The covered CDR3 bases are TGTGCCAGCTCACTCCTATATTCAAGGGGGCTCACCCCGAGGGACTATGGC. The chain combines TRBV18 with TRBJ1-2, with 7 bases fitting TRBD1. The CDR3 is cut off 3 residues early in the read; its end comes from the germline J gene. Germline V gene sequence: CDR1 KGHSH, CDR2 LQKENI. The V gene end was trimmed by 4 bases and the J gene end by 3 bases; junction bases not matched to a gene: 23. The CDR3 has 20 amino acids.

There are many counts of this clone. The read terminates 3 residues before the CDR3 end, so the remaining end is supplied by the germline J gene. The chain combines TRBV29-1 with TRBJ2-1, with TRBD2 matching over 8 bases. Germline values: CDR1 SQVTM, CDR2 ANQGSEA. The CDR3 is 14 residues long. V was pared by 4 bases and J by 8 bases, with 10 bases of the junction left unmatched. Partial CDR3 DNA: TGCAGCGTTGGATCAAGCGGGAGTTGGCATGAG. It translates to CSVGSSGSWHE. The full CDR3 protein is CSVGSSGSWHEQFF.

This clone has ten or more counts. The read falls 3 residues short of the CDR3 end, and the missing part is taken from the germline J gene. The V call is TRBV5-6, the J call TRBJ1-4, with D tentatively TRBD1 (5 bases). V was shortened by 1 base and J by 8 bases, with 15 bases between the two germline ends. The CDR3 spans 15 residues. From germline, CDR1 is SGHDT and CDR2 YYEEEE. This chain's CDR3 is CASSLKGEGVEKLFF. The DNA read from the CDR3 is TGTGCCAGCAGCTTGAAAGGGGAGGGTGTGGAAAAA.

This clone was seen many times. The read ends 3 residues shy of where the CDR3 ends; the end is completed using the germline J gene. This chain connects TRBV6-1 to TRBJ2-3; TRBD2 agrees at 9 bases. V shed 0 bases, J shed 2 bases, and the junction held 3 bases outside the gene matches. The CDR3 is made up of 16 amino acids. From germline, CDR1 is MNHNS and CDR2 SASEGT. CDR3 region: CASSEARTSATDTQYF. The CDR3 bases that were read are TGTGCCAGCAGTGAAGCCAGGACTAGCGCCACAGATACG.

This clone has a count of ten or more. The CDR3 end is not reached by the read, which stops 3 residues before it; the germline J gene fills it in. The chain employs TRBV5-1 and TRBJ1-4, with 8 bases identical to TRBD1. V gave up 3 bases and J gave up 5 bases; unmatched junction bases: 3. There are 14 residues in the CDR3. Germline CDR1 SGHRS, CDR2 YFSETQ. The sequenced CDR3 bases are TGCGCCAGCAGCTCGGGACAGGAGAATGAAAAA. Its translation: CASSSGQENEK. The entire CDR3 protein reads CASSSGQENEKLFF.

The sample holds many counts of this clone. The sequence runs out 3 residues before the end of the CDR3; the remainder is reconstructed from the germline J gene. The rearrangement uses TRBV5-1 and TRBJ1-1; tentative D call: TRBD1 (6 bases). This CDR3 region has 16 residues. Between the trimmed V and J ends, which lost 4 bases and 2 bases, there was a span of 18 bases. CDR1 is SGHRS and CDR2 is YFSETQ in the germline V gene. CDR3 DNA, as far as it was read: TGCGCCAGCAGCCCGAGGGTGACAGGACCAAACACTGAA. Translation: CASSPRVTGPNTE. The whole CDR3 sequence is CASSPRVTGPNTEAFF.

This clone was seen many times. The CDR3 end lies 3 residues beyond the end of the read and is filled in from the germline J gene. The chain is built from TRBV15 and TRBJ2-5; D might be TRBD2 (6 bases). Trimming removed 0 bases at V and 5 bases at J, with 25 bases between. This CDR3 comprises 19 residues. CDR1 and CDR2 from the germline V gene are LNHNV and YYDKDF (reference sequence). The CDR3 protein is CATSRDRKFAVGGIETQYF. The DNA read from the CDR3 is TGTGCCACCAGCAGAGATCGAAAGTTCGCTGTGGGGGGAATCGAGACC.

At least ten counts were recorded for this clone. Sequencing ends 3 residues short of the CDR3 end; the germline J gene provides the rest. The chain joins TRBV19 to TRBJ1-5, with 8 bases matching TRBD1. The CDR3 is 17 amino acids. With 7 bases clipped from V and 0 bases from J, the junction kept 11 bases outside the gene matches. Germline lookup yields CDR1 LNHDA and CDR2 SQIVND (reference sequence). CDR3 sequence reads: CASTRQGIFISNQPQHF. The CDR3 bases that were read are TGTGCCAGTACTCGACAGGGGATCTTTATTAGCAATCAGCCC. Complete variable domain (other parts from reference TRBV19 and TRBJ1-5): DGGITQSPKYLFRKEGQNVTLSCEQNLNHDAMYWYRQDPGQGLRLIYYSQIVNDFQKGDIAEGYSVSREKKESFPLTVTSAQKNPTAFYLCASTRQGIFISNQPQHFGDGTRLSIL.

In its sample, this clone was seen many times. With the read ending 3 residues before the CDR3 end, the germline J gene is used to fill in that end. The chain joins TRBV30 to TRBJ1-2, with TRBD1 matching 11 bases. CDR1 is GTSNPN and CDR2 is SVGIG in the germline V gene (reference sequence). The CDR3 extends over 14 amino acids. The V and J ends lost 4 bases and 7 bases, in that order; junction bases with no gene match: 8. This chain's CDR3 is CAWTGGQGAPGYTF. The covered CDR3 bases are TGTGCCTGGACGGGCGGACAGGGGGCGCCTGGC.

This clone was counted ten times or more. The read falls 3 residues short of the CDR3 end, and the missing part is taken from the germline J gene. The rearrangement joins TRBV30 to TRBJ2-1; unclear D gene. V gave up 0 bases and J gave up 0 bases, with 12 bases separating them. This CDR3 is 16 amino acids long. Germline V gene lookup returns CDR1 GTSNPN and CDR2 SVGIG (reference sequence). CDR3 residues: CAWSVQVQSSYNEQFF. CDR3 DNA, as far as it was read: TGTGCCTGGAGTGTACAAGTTCAAAGCTCCTACAATGAG.

Ten or more counts support this clone. The CDR3 DNA, read in part, is TGTGCCACCGCCGGGACAGGCCACAATGAG. Protein product: CATAGTGHNE. In full, the CDR3 reads CATAGTGHNEQFF. The chain recombines TRBV19 with TRBJ2-1; TRBD1 matches at 8 bases. Read coverage stops 3 residues before the CDR3 terminus; the germline J gene supplies the remainder. The ends lost 10 bases at V and 5 bases at J; junction bases unmatched: 7. Germline-derived CDR1 and CDR2 are LNHDA and SQIVND (reference sequence). The CDR3 contains 13 residues.

This clone showed up many times. The sequence runs out 3 residues before the end of the CDR3; the remainder is reconstructed from the germline J gene. This rearrangement joins TRBV9 to TRBJ2-2; no firm D call. The length of the CDR3 is 13 residues. Trimming removed 0 bases at V and 7 bases at J, with 7 bases between. Germline lookup yields CDR1 SGDLS and CDR2 YYNGEE. The CDR3 protein is CASSVVSVGELFF. The CDR3 bases that were read are TGTGCCAGCAGCGTAGTATCAGTCGGGGAG.

This clone was observed many times. The read terminates 3 residues ahead of where the CDR3 ends, so the germline J gene completes it. The chain recombines TRBV7-9 with TRBJ1-6; 7 positions agree with TRBD1. The ends lost 5 bases at V and 5 bases at J; junction bases unmatched: 3. CDR3 size: 14 residues. Germline V CDR1 and CDR2: SEHNR, FQNEAQ (reference sequence). The CDR3 is CASSEGQNNSPLHF. The sequenced CDR3 bases are TGTGCCAGCAGCGAGGGACAGAATAATTCACCC.

This clone has ten or more counts. The read terminates 3 residues before the CDR3 end, so the remaining end is supplied by the germline J gene. The genes are TRBV20-1 and TRBJ2-2; 7 nucleotides align to TRBD2. There are 11 residues in the CDR3. The germline V gene encodes CDR1 DFQATT and CDR2 SNEGSKA (reference sequence). The V and J ends lost 6 bases and 8 bases, in that order; junction bases with no gene match: 3. The sequenced CDR3 bases are TGCAGTGCACGACTAGCTGGGGAG. Protein sequence: CSARLAGE. The whole CDR3 region reads CSARLAGELFF.

In its sample, this clone was seen many times. From the germline J gene comes the end of the CDR3, since the read stops 3 residues before it. This chain uses TRBV10-1 with TRBJ1-1; D is unclear. The germline V gene encodes CDR1 WNHNN and CDR2 SYGVQD (reference sequence). V lost 0 bases and J lost 4, with 9 bases in between. The CDR3 runs 14 residues. The sequenced CDR3 bases are TGCGCCAGCAGTGAGTCCGAGGTCAGCACTGAA. Amino acids: CASSESEVSTE. The whole CDR3 sequence reads CASSESEVSTEAFF.

This clone came up many times. The read terminates 3 residues ahead of where the CDR3 ends, so the germline J gene completes it. The chain recombines TRBV20-1 with TRBJ1-2; 8 bases are shared with TRBD1. Germline-derived CDR1 and CDR2 are DFQATT and SNEGSKA (reference sequence). The CDR3 totals 13 residues. Trimming removed 4 bases from V and 5 bases from J; junction bases left unmatched: 6. The CDR3 sequence is CSAIGQGGYGYTF. The DNA read from the CDR3 is TGCAGTGCTATAGGACAGGGTGGGTATGGC.

This clone was counted many times. The read finishes 3 residues shy of the CDR3 end, and the germline J gene is used to complete it. The gene calls are TRBV12-3 or TRBV12-4 and TRBJ1-2; possibly TRBD1 for D (5 bases). V lost 8 bases and J lost 0, with 13 bases in between. This CDR3 is built from 14 residues. Incomplete CDR3 DNA: TGTGCCAGCGGAGGGGCCAGAGCTAACTATGGC. Translation gives CASGGARANYG. The full CDR3 sequence reads CASGGARANYGYTF.